The 7 T cell receptor beta chains below all came from one sample that was sequenced in a study of response to subunit inactivated influenza vaccine. TCRdb used MiXCR to reprocess the RT-PCR reads, holding one entry per CDR3 protein. The table lists under 200,000 distinct CDR3 sequences, around 12% of them singletons. The sample was also reused in another study, on T cells expressing NK-cell markers. From that second work: Production of TCR beta cDNA relied on 5'RACE template switching with UMIs.

The material sequenced was CD8+ T cells sorted from PBMCs, taken approximately 12 days after vaccination. These receptors were collected from a man aged 50 to 59 who received an inactivated influenza vaccine.

The chain recombines TRBV29-1 with TRBJ1-2; D remains ambiguous. Per the germline V gene, CDR1 is SQVTM and CDR2 is ANQGSEA. This CDR3 contains 11 residues. The V end lost 3 bases, the J end lost 6 bases, and 8 bases lay between the germline ends. The CDR3 DNA is TGCAGCGTTGAGGGAGGGCATGGCTACACCTTC. Protein: CSVEGGHGYTF.

This clonotype has just a few counts. The rearrangement joins TRBV14 to TRBJ2-1; TRBD1 agrees at 9 bases. The germline V gene has CDR1 SGHDN and CDR2 FVKESK. The V and J ends lost 5 bases and 0 bases, in that order; junction bases with no gene match: 5. The CDR3 spans 16 residues. The CDR3 region has the DNA TGTGCCAGCAGCTTGGACAGGGGATACTCCTACAATGAGCAGTTCTTC. Encoded protein: CASSLDRGYSYNEQFF.

The V gene is TRBV6-2 or TRBV6-3, the J gene TRBJ2-1; either TRBD1 or TRBD2 may fit D (5 bases each). V lost 2 bases, J lost 12 bases, and 8 bases lay in between. CDR1 and CDR2 from the germline V gene are MNHEY and SVGEGT. The CDR3 length is 11 residues. The CDR3 bases are TGTGCCAGCAGTTACGGGGGATCGCAGTTCTTC. Translated: CASSYGGSQFF.

This clonotype has a handful of counts. The rearrangement joins TRBV10-3 to TRBJ2-7, with D perhaps TRBD1 or TRBD2 (5 bases each). The CDR3 loop spans 13 amino acids. Trimming shortened V by 2 bases and J by 6 bases, and 11 bases separated the two germline ends. Per the germline V gene, CDR1 is ENHRY and CDR2 is SYGVKD. CDR3 protein: CAISEGGFFEQYF. The CDR3 DNA sequence: TGTGCCATCAGTGAGGGGGGTTTCTTCGAGCAGTACTTC.

This clonotype came up a few times. This chain joins TRBV5-1 and TRBJ2-7; TRBD1 might be the D (5 bases). The CDR3 covers 14 residues. Germline-derived CDR1 and CDR2 are SGHRS and YFSETQ. Trimming removed 3 bases at V and 3 bases at J, with 13 bases between. In nucleotides, the CDR3 is TGCGCCAGCAGCTCACCAGAAACAGGCTACGAGCAGTACTTC. This translates into CASSSPETGYEQYF.

Only a few counts were recorded for this clonotype. This chain links TRBV12-3 or TRBV12-4 with TRBJ2-2; 7 positions agree with TRBD2. V lost 4 bases, J lost 4 bases, and 3 bases stayed unmatched. The CDR3 runs to 14 residues. The CDR3 loop reads CASSSAGATGELFF. CDR3 nucleotides: TGTGCCAGCAGTTCCGCGGGAGCCACCGGGGAGCTGTTTTTT.

V is TRBV27 and J is TRBJ2-3, with unresolved D. Trimming pared 1 base from V and 0 bases from J, leaving 8 bases between. The CDR3 runs 15 residues. Per germline, CDR1 MNHEY and CDR2 SMNVEV (reference sequence). The CDR3 sequence is CASSLWQPSTDTQYF. The CDR3 nucleotides are TGTGCCAGCAGTTTATGGCAACCTAGCACAGATACGCAGTATTTT.